These 25 T cell receptor beta chains share one sample of origin, sequenced in a study of T cell responses to AZD1222 COVID-19 vaccine. Produced via immunoSEQ multiplex PCR; TCRdb's table is partial and in-frame only. The sample records 120,000 or so clones, approximately 90% being singletons. The sample consisted of peripheral blood, taken on day 0 of AZD1222 vaccination. The receptors shown here come from an adult in good health.

The rearrangement uses TRBV19 and TRBJ1-5; D might be TRBD1 (5 bases). The CDR3 has 12 amino acids. V lost 11 bases to trimming and J lost 6 bases, with 14 bases between them. Germline-derived CDR1 and CDR2 are LNHDA and SQIVND (reference sequence). The CDR3 region has the DNA TGTGCCGGGGGGACTCGCGGTCAGCCCCAGCATTTT. Its protein product is CAGGTRGQPQHF.

The CDR3 DNA reads as TGTGCCAGCAGTGTTGGCTACATGGGCACTGAAGCTTTCTTT. Protein: CASSVGYMGTEAFF. The V and J genes are TRBV2 and TRBJ1-1; D call uncertain. The germline V gene encodes CDR1 SNHLY and CDR2 FYNNEI. V shed 4 bases and J shed 4 bases, with 13 bases lying between them. CDR3 length: 14 amino acids.

This clone has only one observation. The CDR3 loop is CATSSGTGTEDDSNQPQHF. The CDR3 region has the DNA TGTGCCACCAGCAGTGGGACCGGGACAGAGGACGATAGCAATCAGCCCCAGCATTTT. This chain uses TRBV15 with TRBJ1-5; 7 bases map to TRBD1. This CDR3 region has 19 residues. CDR1 and CDR2 from the germline V gene are LNHNV and YYDKDF (reference sequence). J was trimmed by 0 bases and V by 3 bases; bases with no gene match: 14.

In its sample, this clone was seen a few times. The chain has TRBV6-5 and TRBJ1-1; 8 nucleotides match TRBD1. J lost 8 bases, V lost 5 bases, and 7 bases had no gene match. The CDR3 is made up of 13 amino acids. Germline values: CDR1 MNHEY, CDR2 SVGAGI. The CDR3 reads CASSKGTGSEAFF. CDR3 bases: TGTGCCAGCAGTAAGGGGACAGGTTCCGAAGCTTTCTTT.

The chain has TRBV7-8 and TRBJ1-6; the D gene is possibly TRBD1 (6 bases). V lost 7 bases and J 14 bases, leaving 21 bases between the germline ends. Germline CDR1 reads SGHVS; CDR2 reads FQNEAQ. CDR3 length equals 14 residues. The CDR3 bases are TGTGCCAGCACCCCCTACACATCAGGGGACACCCTCCACTTT. Translated: CASTPYTSGDTLHF.

The rearrangement joins TRBV4-3 to TRBJ2-1, with 16 bases that match TRBD2. Trimming removed 0 bases from V and 8 bases from J; junction bases left unmatched: 16. Germline CDR1 reads LGHNA; CDR2 reads YSLEER. The CDR3 runs 21 residues. The CDR3 protein is CASSQDISLPGLAGGPDEQFF. The CDR3 coding sequence is TGCGCCAGCAGCCAAGATATATCCCTTCCGGGACTAGCGGGAGGGCCGGATGAGCAGTTCTTC.

The J gene is TRBJ1-2, the V gene TRBV29-1, with no clear D. The CDR3 length is 14 residues. The V end lost 1 base, the J end lost 5 bases, and 14 bases lay between the germline ends. Germline lookup yields CDR1 SQVTM and CDR2 ANQGSEA. DNA for the CDR3: TGCAGCGTTGAAGGAGAGGGAGTAGGGTATGGCTACACCTTC. Translating gives CSVEGEGVGYGYTF. Full variable domain (outside the CDR3, taken from reference TRBV29-1 and TRBJ1-2): SAVISQKPSRDICQRGTSLTIQCQVDSQVTMMFWYRQQPGQSLTLIATANQGSEATYESGFVIDKFPISRPNLTFSTLTVSNMSPEDSSIYLCSVEGEGVGYGYTFGSGTRLTVV.

The rearrangement joins TRBV5-1 to TRBJ1-2; 9 positions match TRBD1. CDR3 length equals 13 residues. The germline V gene has CDR1 SGHRS and CDR2 YFSETQ. Trimming removed 4 bases from V and 5 bases from J; junction bases left unmatched: 3. CDR3 loop: CASSGQGKYGYTF. DNA of the CDR3: TGCGCCAGCAGCGGACAGGGGAAGTATGGCTACACCTTC.

This rearrangement joins TRBV6-5 to TRBJ1-5, with no clear D. The CDR3 length is 15 residues. Trimming removed 0 bases at V and 0 bases at J, with 6 bases between. Germline V lookup: CDR1 MNHEY, CDR2 SVGAGI. Here the CDR3 reads CASSYSGFSNQPQHF. CDR3 coding DNA: TGTGCCAGCAGTTACTCCGGCTTTAGCAATCAGCCCCAGCATTTT.

This CDR3 reads CASTYQGARGYGYTF. As DNA, the CDR3 is TGTGCCAGCACCTATCAGGGGGCGCGGGGCTATGGCTACACCTTC. This chain connects TRBV6-5 to TRBJ1-2; 8 positions agree with TRBD1. Per the germline V gene, CDR1 is MNHEY and CDR2 is SVGAGI. Germline trimming cut 7 bases from V and 4 bases from J; bases unmatched to any gene: 11. The CDR3 extends over 15 amino acids.

The sample holds one count of this clone. The chain recombines TRBV6-5 with TRBJ1-1, with 7 bases that match TRBD1. This CDR3 has 13 amino acids. Per the germline V gene, CDR1 is MNHEY and CDR2 is SVGAGI. V shed 6 bases, J shed 3 bases, and the junction held 4 bases outside the gene matches. The CDR3 is CASSYGQDTEAFF. CDR3 in DNA: TGTGCCAGCAGCTACGGACAGGACACTGAAGCTTTCTTT.

This clone came up once. This chain joins TRBV4-3 and TRBJ1-4; the match to TRBD1 covers 7 bases. The CDR3 contains 15 residues. Germline V lookup: CDR1 LGHNA, CDR2 YSLEER. The V and J ends lost 4 bases and 3 bases, in that order; junction bases with no gene match: 5. The CDR3 DNA reads as TGCGCCAGCAGCCCTCAGGGGGGTTCTAATGAAAAACTGTTTTTT. Translated, it gives CASSPQGGSNEKLFF.

Written as DNA, the CDR3 is TGTGCCAGCAGGGCGGCCGAGGGGAGGAGCTCCTACGAGCAGTACTTC. This gives the protein CASRAAEGRSSYEQYF. The chain joins TRBV25-1 to TRBJ2-7, with D maybe TRBD2 (6 bases). V was pared by 6 bases and J by 0 bases, with 18 bases between. This CDR3 has 16 residues. Per the germline V gene, CDR1 is MGHDK and CDR2 is SYGVNS.

V usage is TRBV19 and J usage is TRBJ1-1, with TRBD1 identical over 9 bases. From germline, CDR1 is LNHDA and CDR2 SQIVND (reference sequence). The CDR3 has 16 amino acids. Losses at the gene ends were 4 bases for V and 0 bases for J; bases not matched to a gene: 6. The CDR3, as DNA: TGTGCCAGTAGTAGGGGACAGGGAAGAATGAACACTGAAGCTTTCTTT. Translation: CASSRGQGRMNTEAFF.

The chain couples TRBV5-6 to TRBJ2-7; 8 nucleotides match TRBD1. The CDR3 totals 17 residues. Germline V gene data show CDR1 as SGHDT and CDR2 as YYEEEE. The junction had 9 bases not matched to a gene; V was cut back by 1 base and J by 0 bases. The CDR3 here is CASSLTGGPYSSYEQYF. CDR3 sequence (DNA): TGTGCCAGCAGCTTGACAGGGGGGCCGTATAGCTCCTACGAGCAGTACTTC. The variable domain in full, with the rest retrieved from reference TRBV5-6 and TRBJ2-7, is DAGVTQSPTHLIKTRGQQVTLRCSPKSGHDTVSWYQQALGQGPQFIFQYYEEEERQRGNFPDRFSGHQFPNYSSELNVNALLLGDSALYLCASSLTGGPYSSYEQYFGPGTRLTVT.

This clone appeared a few times. This rearrangement joins TRBV6-5 to TRBJ1-6; D is possibly TRBD1 (5 bases). CDR3 length: 13 amino acids. The V gene's germline CDR1 is MNHEY and CDR2 SVGAGI. The germline V and J ends were trimmed by 2 bases and 7 bases, with 6 bases remaining between them. CDR3 in amino acids: CASSYRGNSPLHF. The CDR3 DNA is TGTGCCAGCAGTTACAGGGGAAATTCACCCCTCCACTTT.

V is TRBV4-3 and J is TRBJ2-2; 11 bases line up with TRBD2. This CDR3 spans 16 amino acids. V lost 3 bases to trimming and J lost 5 bases; unmatched junction nucleotides: 5. CDR1 is LGHNA, CDR2 YSLEER, per germline. CDR3 region: CASSHYSSGGTGELFF. In DNA form, the CDR3 reads TGCGCCAGCAGCCATTACTCTAGCGGGGGGACCGGGGAGCTGTTTTTT.

J is TRBJ2-7 and V is TRBV6-2 or TRBV6-3, with a possible D match to TRBD1 (6 bases). The V gene lost 3 bases and the J gene lost 4 bases, with 13 bases spanning the gap. The CDR3 is 14 residues long. Looked up from germline, CDR1 is MNHEY and CDR2 is SVGEGT. The CDR3 DNA follows: TGTGCCAGCAGTTATGGGACACTAGGATACGAGCAGTACTTC. Encoded protein: CASSYGTLGYEQYF.

V and J are TRBV9 and TRBJ2-1, with 10 bases that match TRBD2. The germline V gene encodes CDR1 SGDLS and CDR2 YYNGEE. The CDR3 totals 18 residues. J lost 0 bases, V lost 3 bases, and 9 bases had no gene match. The CDR3 loop is CASSGPPSSGSSYNEQFF. Here the CDR3 DNA reads TGTGCCAGCAGCGGACCCCCTTCTAGCGGGAGCTCCTACAATGAGCAGTTCTTC.

V is TRBV9 and J is TRBJ2-7; 7 nucleotides align to TRBD1. The germline gives CDR1 SGDLS, CDR2 YYNGEE. There are 14 residues in the CDR3. V gave up 0 bases and J gave up 6 bases; unmatched junction bases: 6. CDR3 in DNA: TGTGCCAGCAGCGTAGGGACAGGAGCCGGCGAGCAGTACTTC. It encodes CASSVGTGAGEQYF.

This chain joins TRBV2 and TRBJ1-1; D gene uncertain. Trimming pared 6 bases from V and 1 base from J, leaving 12 bases between. This CDR3 comprises 14 residues. Germline loops: CDR1 SNHLY, CDR2 FYNNEI. The CDR3 loop is CASRVVSGNTEAFF. The CDR3 DNA follows: TGTGCCAGCAGGGTGGTTTCAGGGAACACTGAAGCTTTCTTT.

This clone was found once. The chain joins TRBV14 to TRBJ1-2; D is unresolved. The CDR3 loop spans 13 amino acids. The V and J ends lost 5 bases and 4 bases respectively, with 11 bases between them. The germline CDR1 and CDR2 sequences are SGHDN and FVKESK. The CDR3 loop is CASSARPFYGYTF. DNA for the CDR3: TGTGCCAGCAGCGCCAGACCCTTCTATGGCTACACCTTC.

The chain has TRBV18 and TRBJ1-2; TRBD1 aligns across 7 bases. The CDR3 extends over 12 amino acids. Germline V gives CDR1 KGHSH, CDR2 LQKENI. With V trimmed by 8 bases and J by 6 bases, 6 bases remained unmatched. This chain's CDR3 is CASEGTVDGYTF. CDR3 nucleotides: TGTGCCAGCGAAGGGACAGTTGATGGCTACACCTTC.

V is TRBV19 and J is TRBJ1-1; no reliable D call. Trimming removed 4 bases from V and 3 bases from J, with 15 bases in between. Germline V CDR1 and CDR2: LNHDA, SQIVND (reference sequence). The CDR3 sequence is 15 residues long. The CDR3 region is CASSREVRTYTEAFF. In DNA, the CDR3 is TGTGCCAGTAGTAGGGAGGTGAGGACCTACACTGAAGCTTTCTTT.

The gene calls are TRBV14 and TRBJ1-1; TRBD1 might be the D (6 bases). The germline gives CDR1 SGHDN, CDR2 FVKESK. V lost 4 bases and J lost 1, with 7 bases in between. The CDR3 runs to 13 residues. CDR3 amino acids: CASSRQENTEAFF. As DNA, the CDR3 is TGTGCCAGCAGCCGACAGGAGAACACTGAAGCTTTCTTT.